This TCR beta chain was captured in a study of blood T cell repertoires in COVID-19. About the research overall: PBMCs, B-cell-depleted T cells, or T cells were the source of the cDNA or gDNA that made up the material.

Germline-derived CDR1 and CDR2 are LNHDA and SQIVND (reference sequence). The CDR3 is 12 residues long. Trimming took 5 bases from V and 4 from J, leaving 8 bases between them. Using immunoSEQ multiplex PCR, the repertoire was profiled, and TCRdb retains in-frame clones only, with some absent. The data contain about 69,000 clones, approximately 89% of them singletons. Comments on this clone: At the DNA level, this CDR3 is encoded by other sequences in the same sample as well.

This sequence was found in a woman aged 45-60 years with active COVID-19. This chain links TRBV19 with TRBJ1-1; D gene uncertain. The sample consisted of peripheral blood. CDR3 residues: CASSSRSTEAFF. The CDR3 nucleotides are TGTGCCAGTAGTTCGCGGAGCACTGAAGCTTTCTTT.